This T cell receptor (beta chain) was recovered during a study of Ad26.COV2.S vaccination and SARS-CoV-2 variants. Study as a whole: Once or twice, 56 days apart, Ad26.COV2.S was delivered intramuscularly.

The data were produced by immunoSEQ multiplex PCR, yet TCRdb's version contains in-frame clones alone and is incomplete. The profile covers more than 250,000 clones, with around 87% appearing a single time and about 3.1% taken by the ten largest. Treatment reported: around 19 received Ad26.COV2.S at low or high dose, single or two shots; about 5 received placebo; per-sample allocation not given. It was on day 63 after the first vaccine or placebo injection that samples were taken. Looked up from germline, CDR1 is SEHNR and CDR2 is FQNEAQ (reference sequence). CDR3 size: 14 residues. Losses at the gene ends were 11 bases for V and 0 bases for J; bases not matched to a gene: 7.

The clonotype comes from a person aged 18-60 years who received the Ad26.COV2.S COVID-19 vaccine or a placebo. This chain joins TRBV7-9 and TRBJ2-3; TRBD2 matches at 8 bases. The sequencing here drew on peripheral blood, taken in a trial of Ad26.COV2.S vaccine versus placebo. Here the CDR3 DNA reads TGTGCCGGAACCTCTAGCGGGAGCACAGATACGCAGTATTTT. It translates to CAGTSSGSTDTQYF. The full variable domain, completed using reference TRBV7-9 and TRBJ2-3, is DTGVSQNPRHKITKRGQNVTFRCDPISEHNRLYWYRQTLGQGPEFLTYFQNEAQLEKSRLLSDRFSAERPKGSFSTLEIQRTEQGDSAMYLCAGTSSGSTDTQYFGPGTRLTVL.